This T cell receptor (beta chain) was profiled in a study of T cells in localized non-small cell lung cancer. Sequenced by immunoSEQ multiplex PCR; TCRdb stores in-frame clones only, minus some. In the table there are under 40,000 clones, around 86% of which are singletons. V dropped 1 base and J dropped 8 bases, with 11 bases sitting between them. CDR1 is SNHLY and CDR2 is FYNNEI in the germline V gene. CDR3 length: 13 residues. Sequenced here: peripheral blood, sampled before any cancer treatment. The chain employs TRBV2 and TRBJ1-2; no clear D. The receptor comes from a male donor at least 60 years old with stage III lung adenocarcinoma. The CDR3 is CASSEGGALGYTF. The CDR3 region has the DNA TGTGCCAGCAGTGAAGGCGGAGCCCTGGGCTACACCTTC.